The 2 T cell receptor beta chains given below trace back to one sample, sequenced in a study of blood T cell repertoires in COVID-19. The repertoire was sequenced with immunoSEQ multiplex PCR; TCRdb's copy has only in-frame clones and lacks some. The sample includes 260,000 or so clones, approximately 88% of them seen just once. The sequenced sample consisted of PBMCs or T cells enriched from blood (not recorded which). The receptors here all came from a woman aged 25 to 39 with acute COVID-19.

This chain connects TRBV14 to TRBJ1-4; D gene unclear. V was cut by 2 bases and J by 8 bases, with 15 bases left in between. The CDR3 has 15 amino acids. CDR1 and CDR2 (germline): SGHDN, FVKESK. CDR3 loop: CASSQFRSLEEKLFF. As DNA, the CDR3 is TGTGCCAGCAGCCAATTTAGGTCACTGGAGGAAAAACTGTTTTTT.

V usage is TRBV2 and J usage is TRBJ2-3; 12 bases are shared with TRBD2. CDR3 length: 16 residues. Germline assignment: CDR1 SNHLY and CDR2 FYNNEI. V was clipped by 1 base and J by 4 bases; unmatched bases: 3. The CDR3 here is CASSEVASGGADTQYF. The CDR3 nucleotides read TGTGCCAGCAGTGAAGTGGCTAGCGGGGGGGCAGATACGCAGTATTTT. The full variable domain, completed using reference TRBV2 and TRBJ2-3, is EPEVTQTPSHQVTQMGQEVILRCVPISNHLYFYWYRQILGQKVEFLVSFYNNEISEKSEIFDDQFSVERPDGSNFTLKIRSTKLEDSAMYFCASSEVASGGADTQYFGPGTRLTVL.